This T cell receptor (beta chain) came from a study of blood T cell repertoires in COVID-19. Study as a whole: Specimens from acute and convalescent COVID-19 originated in the United States, Italy and Spain.

TCRdb's copy holds only in-frame clones and misses some; the assay was immunoSEQ multiplex PCR. The repertoire holds around 290,000 clones, with 75% to 95% as singletons. Trimming left V 3 bases short and J 2 bases short, with 12 bases between. The CDR3 totals 15 residues. Germline CDR1 and CDR2: MGHDK and SYGVNS. Individuals aged roughly 18 to 95 years were recruited from around 22 US areas. Assignments of participants to cohorts depended upon their own reported clinical history. The study counted Cohort 3 donors as recovered given two negative PCRs, clearance, or symptom resolution. The chain carries TRBV25-1 and TRBJ2-3; D remains unclear. The origin of this receptor is a woman aged 25 to 39 who had recovered from COVID-19. The sequencing input was PBMCs or T cells enriched from blood (not recorded which). The DNA for the CDR3 is TGTGCCAGCAGTGACCTGCGTGTGATCACAGATACGCAGTATTTT. This sequence encodes CASSDLRVITDTQYF.